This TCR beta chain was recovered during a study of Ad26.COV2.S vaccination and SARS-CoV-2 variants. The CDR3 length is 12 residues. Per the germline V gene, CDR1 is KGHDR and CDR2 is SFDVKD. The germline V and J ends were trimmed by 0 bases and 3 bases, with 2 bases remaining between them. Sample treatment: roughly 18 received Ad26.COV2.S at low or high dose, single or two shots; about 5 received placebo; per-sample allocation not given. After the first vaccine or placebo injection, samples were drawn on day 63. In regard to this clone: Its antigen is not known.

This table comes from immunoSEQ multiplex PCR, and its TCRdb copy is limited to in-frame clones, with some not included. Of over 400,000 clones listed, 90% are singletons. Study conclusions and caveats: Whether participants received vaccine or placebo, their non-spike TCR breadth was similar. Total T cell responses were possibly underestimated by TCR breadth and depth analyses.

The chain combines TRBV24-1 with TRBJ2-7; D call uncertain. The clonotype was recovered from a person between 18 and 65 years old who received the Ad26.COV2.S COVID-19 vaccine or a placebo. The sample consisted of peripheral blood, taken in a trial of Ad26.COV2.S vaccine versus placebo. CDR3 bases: TGTGCCACCAGTGATTTGGGCTACGAGCAGTACTTC. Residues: CATSDLGYEQYF.